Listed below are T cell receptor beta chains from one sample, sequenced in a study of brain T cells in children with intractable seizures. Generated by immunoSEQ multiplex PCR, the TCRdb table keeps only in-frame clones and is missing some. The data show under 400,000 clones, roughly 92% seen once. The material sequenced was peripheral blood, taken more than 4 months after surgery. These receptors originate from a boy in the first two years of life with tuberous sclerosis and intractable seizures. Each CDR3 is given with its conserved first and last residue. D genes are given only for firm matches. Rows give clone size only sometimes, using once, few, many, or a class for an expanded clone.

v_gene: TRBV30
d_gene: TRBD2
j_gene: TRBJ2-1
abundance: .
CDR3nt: TGTGCCTGGACCAGGGGACTAGCCCTAAATGAGCAGTTCTTC
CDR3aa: CAWTRGLALNEQFF

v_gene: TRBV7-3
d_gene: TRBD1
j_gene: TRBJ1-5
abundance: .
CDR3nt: TGTGCCAGCAGCTCACAGGGGGCAGCTAATCAGCCCCAGCATTTT
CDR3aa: CASSSQGAANQPQHF

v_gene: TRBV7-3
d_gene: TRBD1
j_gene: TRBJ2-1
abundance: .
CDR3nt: TGTGCCAGCAGCCGACCGGGACAGGGTAGGAATGAGCAGTTCTTC
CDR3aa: CASSRPGQGRNEQFF

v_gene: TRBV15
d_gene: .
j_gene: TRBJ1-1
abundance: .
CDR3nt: TGTGCCACCAGCATCCCGCGCCTCTCGAACACTGAAGCTTTCTTT
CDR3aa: CATSIPRLSNTEAFF

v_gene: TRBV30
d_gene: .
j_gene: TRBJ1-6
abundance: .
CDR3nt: TGTGCCTGGAGGGAGGGACGTCGGTGGGGTTCGGCCCTCCACTTT
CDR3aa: CAWREGRRWGSALHF

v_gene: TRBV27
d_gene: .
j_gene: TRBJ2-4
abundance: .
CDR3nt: TGTGCCAGCAGCGGACGGGGCGACATTCAGTACTTC
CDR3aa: CASSGRGDIQYF

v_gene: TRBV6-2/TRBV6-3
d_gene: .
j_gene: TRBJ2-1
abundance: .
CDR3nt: TGTGCCAGCAGTTTCGACAGCCACAATGAGCAGTTCTTC
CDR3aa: CASSFDSHNEQFF

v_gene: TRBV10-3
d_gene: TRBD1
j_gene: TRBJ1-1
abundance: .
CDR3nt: TGTGCCATCAGTGAGGCGAGGGACAGTTTCAAGATGAACACTGAAGCTTTCTTT
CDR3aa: CAISEARDSFKMNTEAFF

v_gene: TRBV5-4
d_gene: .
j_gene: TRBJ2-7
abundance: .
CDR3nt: TGTGCCAGCAGCTTGGCCTTCAGTAGGTACGAGCAGTACTTC
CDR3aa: CASSLAFSRYEQYF

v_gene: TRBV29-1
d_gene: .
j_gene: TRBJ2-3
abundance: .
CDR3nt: TGCAGCGTTGAGTACGGCGGGTCGAGCACAGATACGCAGTATTTT
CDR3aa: CSVEYGGSSTDTQYF

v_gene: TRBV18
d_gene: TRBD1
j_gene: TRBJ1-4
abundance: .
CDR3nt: TGTGCCAGCTCACCGTCCCCGGGACAGTCTAATGAAAAACTGTTTTTT
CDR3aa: CASSPSPGQSNEKLFF

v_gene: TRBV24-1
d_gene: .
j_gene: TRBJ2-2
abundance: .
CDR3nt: TGTGCCACCGAGGGAGGACCGAACACCGGGGAGCTGTTTTTT
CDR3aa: CATEGGPNTGELFF

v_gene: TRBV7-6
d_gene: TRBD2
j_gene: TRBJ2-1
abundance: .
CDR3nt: TGTGCCAGCAGCTTATCAGCTAGCGGCGAGAGGGAATTCTTC
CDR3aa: CASSLSASGEREFF

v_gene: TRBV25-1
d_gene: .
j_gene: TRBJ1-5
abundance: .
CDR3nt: TGTGCCAGCAGTTTAGGGGCCGGTCAGCCCCAGCATTTT
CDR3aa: CASSLGAGQPQHF

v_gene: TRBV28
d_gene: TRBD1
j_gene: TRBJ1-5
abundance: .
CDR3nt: TGTGCCAGCAGTCCGGCGGGAGGACAGGGACACAATCAGCCCCAGCATTTT
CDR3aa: CASSPAGGQGHNQPQHF

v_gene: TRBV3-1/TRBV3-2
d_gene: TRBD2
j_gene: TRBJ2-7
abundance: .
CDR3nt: TGTGCCAGCAGCCCACAGCGGGAGGGCCTCGGGGAGCAGTACTTC
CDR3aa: CASSPQREGLGEQYF

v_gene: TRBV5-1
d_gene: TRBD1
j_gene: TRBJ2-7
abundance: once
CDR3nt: TGCGCCAGCCAAAAAGTACCGGGACAGGGAAGGCACGAGCAGTACTTC
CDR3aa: CASQKVPGQGRHEQYF